Below, 12 T cell receptor beta chains from the same sample are listed, as sequenced in a study of regulatory T cells in long-lasting Graves disease. Building the TCR beta libraries relied on iRepertoire HTBI primers, and CDR3 regions underwent Arm-PCR. TCRdb re-analysed the multiplex PCR reads in MiXCR, keeping a single row per CDR3 protein. The sample holds 400,000 to 500,000 distinct CDR3 sequences, around 17% seen once. As for time point: newly diagnosed GD, antithyroid drugs for less than 3 months. The TCR library was made from RNA extracted from PBMCs. The same data also contributed to another study, on T cells in Graves' hyperthyroidism and ophthalmopathy.

The sequences come from peripheral blood mononuclear cells (PBMCs), collected at new diagnosis, from a patient treated with antithyroid drugs. These receptors all come from a woman aged 18-35 years with Graves disease.

This clonotype was detected many times. The chain carries TRBV27 and TRBJ2-1; TRBD2 aligns across 8 bases. Germline V CDR1 and CDR2: MNHEY, SMNVEV (reference sequence). CDR3 length: 16 amino acids. Trimming cost V 3 bases and J 4 bases; bases outside gene matches: 8. CDR3 sequence (DNA): TGTGCCAGCAGTTTTGCCGGGACTAGGATGTACAATGAGCAGTTCTTC. Amino acids: CASSFAGTRMYNEQFF.

This clonotype was counted at least ten times. The chain uses TRBV2 and TRBJ2-4; tentative D call: TRBD2 (6 bases). Trimming removed 2 bases at V and 5 bases at J, with 16 bases between. Germline V gene lookup returns CDR1 SNHLY and CDR2 FYNNEI. The CDR3 is made up of 16 amino acids. The chain's CDR3 is CASSEYPGAGQNIQYF. In nucleotides, the CDR3 is TGTGCCAGCAGTGAATATCCGGGAGCGGGCCAAAACATTCAGTACTTC.

This clonotype has a count of ten or more. CDR3 nucleotides: TGTGCCAGCAGTTTGACCGTGCCAGGCTCGAACTATGGCTACACCTTC. Its protein is CASSLTVPGSNYGYTF. V gene TRBV28 combines with J gene TRBJ1-2; no clear D gene. V lost 3 bases and J lost 2, with 16 bases in between. CDR1 is MDHEN and CDR2 is SYDVKM in the germline V gene. There are 16 residues in the CDR3.

In its sample, this clonotype was seen a few times. The rearrangement uses TRBV20-1 and TRBJ2-5; 12 bases are shared with TRBD2. The CDR3 runs to 16 residues. Germline assignment: CDR1 DFQATT and CDR2 SNEGSKA (reference sequence). The ends lost 3 bases at V and 5 bases at J; junction bases unmatched: 10. The CDR3 sequence is CSARPGLAGTAETQYF. CDR3 DNA: TGCAGTGCTAGGCCTGGACTAGCGGGAACAGCGGAGACCCAGTACTTC.

V is TRBV13 and J is TRBJ2-7, with D unclear. V dropped 1 base and J dropped 4 bases, with 5 bases sitting between them. The CDR3 totals 12 residues. CDR1 PRHDT and CDR2 FYEKMQ come from the germline V gene (reference sequence). The CDR3 sequence is CASSLDMYEQYF. The CDR3 coding sequence is TGTGCCAGCAGCTTAGACATGTACGAGCAGTACTTC.

This clonotype has a count of ten or more. The chain recombines TRBV7-2 with TRBJ2-3, with D unclear. Trimming took off 5 bases at V and 0 bases at J, with 6 bases between the two ends. Germline V gene data show CDR1 as SGHTA and CDR2 as FQGNSA. This CDR3 spans 13 amino acids. DNA for the CDR3: TGTGCCAGCAGCAGCCAGAGCACAGATACGCAGTATTTT. This codes for CASSSQSTDTQYF. The full variable domain, its missing parts supplied by reference TRBV7-2 and TRBJ2-3, is GAGVSQSPSNKVTEKGKDVELRCDPISGHTALYWYRQSLGQGLEFLIYFQGNSAPDKSGLPSDRFSAERTGGSVSTLTIQRTQQEDSAVYLCASSSQSTDTQYFGPGTRLTVL.

This chain uses TRBV19 with TRBJ2-1; 16 bases map to TRBD2. Per the germline V gene, CDR1 is LNHDA and CDR2 is SQIVND (reference sequence). Trimming took 6 bases from V and 3 from J; bases not matched to a gene: 20. The CDR3 sequence is 22 residues long. CDR3 residues: CASRKLGLGGLAGGGGYNEQFF. CDR3 nucleotide sequence: TGTGCCAGTAGAAAGTTGGGACTTGGGGGACTAGCGGGAGGGGGGGGCTACAATGAGCAGTTCTTC.

The chain carries TRBV25-1 and TRBJ1-5; weak D call: TRBD1 (6 bases). The CDR3 contains 14 residues. Trimming took 4 bases from V and 7 from J, leaving 14 bases between them. Germline lookup yields CDR1 MGHDK and CDR2 SYGVNS. CDR3 sequence: CASSAGTGLQPQHF. The CDR3 DNA follows: TGTGCCAGCAGTGCGGGAACAGGGTTGCAGCCCCAGCATTTT.

This clonotype came up many times. This chain joins TRBV7-9 and TRBJ2-3, with D unclear. V shed 6 bases and J shed 5 bases, with 15 bases lying between them. This CDR3 is built from 14 residues. Germline loops: CDR1 SEHNR, CDR2 FQNEAQ (reference sequence). CDR3 in DNA: TGTGCCAGCAGTCGAGCGAACACCCAAGATACGCAGTATTTT. Its translation: CASSRANTQDTQYF.

V and J are TRBV29-1 and TRBJ2-3; D perhaps matches TRBD2 (7 bases). The length of the CDR3 is 17 residues. V gave up 1 base and J gave up 5 bases, with 22 bases separating them. Germline values: CDR1 SQVTM, CDR2 ANQGSEA. The CDR3 DNA sequence: TGCAGCGTTGAAGGGGCAGTGAGGGGGGGTTTAAGAGATACGCAGTATTTT. The encoded protein is CSVEGAVRGGLRDTQYF.

In this sample, this clonotype turned up many times. Given the absence of the conserved phenylalanine or tryptophan at the CDR3 end, a read error is likely. The rearrangement links TRBV6-1 to TRBJ2-7, with 8 bases that match TRBD1. The CDR3 totals 14 residues. Unmatched junction bases numbered 5, after V lost 6 bases and J lost 1 base. From germline, CDR1 is MNHNS and CDR2 SASEGT. Written as DNA, the CDR3 is TGTGCCAGCAGCGACCGGACAGGGTCCTACGAGCAGTACTCC. Translation gives CASSDRTGSYEQYS.

This clonotype was found many times. The CDR3 DNA reads as TGTGCCAGCAGTTTATCTTCTGAAGCTTTCTTT. This translates into CASSLSSEAFF. This rearrangement joins TRBV12-3 or TRBV12-4 to TRBJ1-1; D remains unclear. Trimming removed 2 bases at V and 6 bases at J, with 4 bases between. This CDR3 has 11 residues.